Included here is one T cell receptor beta chain sequence, with context. The antigen this receptor binds is unknown. No base-level quality is on record; no much larger clone is a single base apart. The receptor library was made with the immunoSEQ multiplex PCR assay. Alongside a 770-gene immune expression panel, the team sequenced the T-cell receptor beta chain repertoire. TCRdb limited this immuneACCESS table to in-frame rearrangements with V and J called. A share of clones is missing; checked studies link under half to unresolved V genes, and the rest is unexplained. This sample holds around 3,500 clones; around 81% were observed only once. The ten biggest clones cover nearly 7.5% of the sample. The CDR3 holds 13 amino acids from the cysteine to the phenylalanine. The CDR3 DNA has 39 bases and is translated from base 1. V drops 4 bases and J drops 7 bases, leaving 13 bases in between. From a lookup of the germline V gene (reference sequence), CDR1 and CDR2 are WNHNN and SYGVQD.

This sample is drawn from a study of brain metastases from non-small cell lung cancer (dated by TCRdb to between 2019 and 2020). With respect to the entire study: The immune microenvironment of paired resected primary tumors and brain metastases from non-small-cell lung cancer patients was profiled.

The paper's findings and limits, for the study overall: T-cell clones were apparently expanded in under 80% of brain metastases relative to the matched primary tumors. Lower T-cell infiltration was exhibited by brain metastases compared with primary tumors (P < 0.001). Paired brain metastases and primary tumors largely shared TCR repertoires, although T-cell densities in the metastases were sparse.

A cohort of about 39 patients with surgically resected non-small-cell lung cancer, for whom both primary tumor and brain metastasis specimens were available, was included. The tumor specimens consisted of archival formalin-fixed, paraffin-embedded tissues. The sample taken for sequencing was primary lung tumor tissue. According to the study, the label for this sample's cell subset or site signals: primary lung tumor paired with brain metastasis. Recombination connected TRBV10-1 to TRBJ1-1, with the D gene not confidently named. This TCR derives from a donor aged 40 or older with non-small cell lung cancer. The nucleotide sequence reads TGCGCCAGCAGTGCCGGCTGGCAGCTTGAAGCTTTCTTT. This translates into CASSAGWQLEAFF.